The present TCR beta chain was sequenced within a study of OX40 agonist ivuxolimab in advanced cancers. Study-wide context: Patients' therapy was ivuxolimab, an antibody that acts as an agonist of OX40 (CD134). About 42% of patients had received prior checkpoint inhibitor therapy. A partial response was reached by three patients: one with hepatocellular carcinoma and two with cutaneous melanoma.

The repertoire was sequenced with immunoSEQ multiplex PCR; TCRdb's copy has only in-frame clones and lacks some. The sample has about 55,000 clones; approximately 83% are singletons. The TCR sequence derives from an adult with an advanced solid tumor such as melanoma, head and neck, liver or kidney cancer. The source material was CD4+ or CD8+ T cells sorted from blood, sampled in a trial of the OX40 agonist ivuxolimab.

The CDR3 is CASSLTRGVYGYTF. In nucleotides, the CDR3 is TGTGCCAGCAGTTTAACGAGGGGTGTCTATGGCTACACCTTC. The chain links TRBV28 to TRBJ1-2, with D possibly matching TRBD1 (5 bases). Germline V gene data show CDR1 as MDHEN and CDR2 as SYDVKM. V shed 2 bases and J shed 4 bases, with 11 bases lying between them. The CDR3 sequence is 14 residues long.